Shown below are 27 T cell receptor beta chains from a single sample sequenced in a study of CD8 T cells in ankylosing spondylitis. Study-wide results and limits: Ankylosing spondylitis blood appeared to carry a characteristic TCR beta motif of fewer than 10 highly homologous variants.

These receptors have no known antigen. TCRdb called the 5' RACE reads again in MiXCR, with one record for every CDR3 protein. Among a few hundred thousand distinct CDR3 sequences, 20% to 25% were seen once, and the ten largest hold about 16%. Sequenced input: blood, either unsorted or a sorted T cell fraction (not recorded which). The receptors were gathered from a male donor with ankylosing spondylitis.

The chain has TRBV28 and TRBJ2-1; 10 bases are shared with TRBD1. The CDR3 contains 15 residues. J lost 9 bases, V lost 6 bases, and 11 bases had no gene match. CDR1 and CDR2 from the germline V gene are MDHEN and SYDVKM. The CDR3 coding sequence is TGTGCCAGCAGCCAACTCGGGACAGGGGAGGTTGAGCAGTTCTTC. Translated: CASSQLGTGEVEQFF.

The chain joins TRBV4-2 to TRBJ2-1; either TRBD1 or TRBD2 may fit D (6 bases each). This CDR3 comprises 16 residues. Trimming shortened V by 1 base and J by 2 bases, and 12 bases separated the two germline ends. Germline CDR1 reads LGHNA; CDR2 reads YNFKEQ. CDR3 nucleotides: TGTGCCAGCAGCCAAGGGGGGGCAAGGCCCTACAATGAGCAGTTCTTC. Translated: CASSQGGARPYNEQFF.

This clonotype was seen only a few times. The chain links TRBV12-3 or TRBV12-4 to TRBJ2-7; unclear D gene. Trimming left V 5 bases short and J 2 bases short, with 13 bases between. The CDR3 runs 14 residues. The CDR3 region has the DNA TGTGCCAGCAGTGTAGGGCCTCGTGCCTACGAGCAGTACTTC. Translated: CASSVGPRAYEQYF.

The chain is built from TRBV29-1 and TRBJ2-5; D unresolved. Germline values: CDR1 SQVTM, CDR2 ANQGSEA. Trimming took 3 bases from V and 4 from J, leaving 6 bases between them. This CDR3 has 11 residues. The CDR3 DNA is TGCAGCGTTGATACCGGAGAGACCCAGTACTTC. This sequence encodes CSVDTGETQYF.

This clonotype came up many times. V is TRBV20-1 and J is TRBJ2-5; a weak D match, TRBD1 (6 bases). The CDR3 runs to 12 residues. Trimming cost V 6 bases and J 0 bases, with 8 bases left between them. Germline V CDR1 and CDR2: DFQATT, SNEGSKA (reference sequence). The CDR3 region has the DNA TGCAGTGCAGACAGGTACCAAGAGACCCAGTACTTC. Protein product: CSADRYQETQYF.

This sequence joins TRBV10-3 and TRBJ2-7; 9 bases are shared with TRBD1. This CDR3 region has 14 residues. V shed 6 bases, J shed 0 bases, and the junction held 3 bases outside the gene matches. Germline CDR1 is ENHRY and CDR2 is SYGVKD. The chain's CDR3 is CAISRDRASYEQYF. The CDR3 DNA is TGTGCCATCAGCCGGGACAGGGCCTCCTACGAGCAGTACTTC.

J is TRBJ2-2 and V is TRBV9, with TRBD1 identical over 7 bases. The V and J ends lost 4 bases and 3 bases, in that order; junction bases with no gene match: 3. The CDR3 extends over 14 amino acids. CDR1 SGDLS and CDR2 YYNGEE come from the germline V gene. Here the CDR3 DNA reads TGTGCCAGCAGCTTCCAGGGGGACACCGGGGAGCTGTTTTTT. Its protein is CASSFQGDTGELFF.

This clonotype was counted only a few times. The gene calls are TRBV24-1 and TRBJ2-2; D is possibly TRBD2 (6 bases). The CDR3 length is 14 residues. Trimming shortened V by 5 bases and J by 7 bases, and 13 bases separated the two germline ends. The V gene's germline CDR1 is KGHDR and CDR2 SFDVKD. The CDR3 is CATSGTKNGGELFF. In DNA form, the CDR3 reads TGTGCCACCAGTGGGACTAAGAATGGCGGGGAGCTGTTTTTT.

This clonotype appeared a few times. The chain carries TRBV11-3 and TRBJ2-2; 7 bases agree with TRBD2. This CDR3 has 15 amino acids. The germline CDR1 and CDR2 sequences are SGHNT and YENEEA. Trimming at V came to 1 base and at J to 5 bases, leaving 4 bases not matched to a gene. DNA of the CDR3: TGTGCCAGCAGCTTAGGGGGACTACCAACCGGGGAGCTGTTTTTT. Its protein product is CASSLGGLPTGELFF.

This clonotype was found a few times. The chain carries TRBV27 and TRBJ2-7; 9 bases are shared with TRBD1. The germline CDR1 and CDR2 sequences are MNHEY and SMNVEV (reference sequence). The V segment lost 1 base and the J segment 2 bases; nucleotides outside the gene matches: 3. This CDR3 has 15 amino acids. CDR3 in amino acids: CASSLLWDRAYEQYF. CDR3 coding DNA: TGTGCCAGCAGTTTATTGTGGGACAGGGCCTACGAGCAGTACTTC.

This clonotype has just a few counts. J is TRBJ1-2 and V is TRBV4-1; TRBD1 might be the D (6 bases). Germline CDR1 MGHRA, CDR2 YSYEKL. The CDR3 is made up of 15 amino acids. V was clipped by 3 bases and J by 5 bases, with 16 bases between them. The CDR3 protein is CASSQGGPLSYGYTF. In nucleotides, the CDR3 is TGCGCCAGCAGCCAGGGGGGGCCTCTCTCGTATGGCTACACCTTC.

This clonotype came up a few times. The gene calls are TRBV9 and TRBJ2-7; D uncertain. Trimming took 4 bases from V and 1 from J, leaving 21 bases between them. This CDR3 comprises 17 residues. Germline CDR1 is SGDLS and CDR2 is YYNGEE. The CDR3 sequence: CASSFRTDPTQSYEQYF. The DNA of the CDR3 is TGTGCCAGCAGCTTCCGGACGGACCCCACTCAGTCCTACGAGCAGTACTTC.

This clonotype appeared a few times. The chain carries TRBV16 and TRBJ1-2; no firm D call. Per germline, CDR1 KGHSY and CDR2 FQNENV. The ends were cut back, 2 bases at V and 3 bases at J, with 10 bases in the middle. The CDR3 length is 14 residues. The CDR3: CASSQVRRYYGYTF. Written as DNA, the CDR3 is TGTGCCAGCAGCCAAGTTCGGAGGTACTATGGCTACACCTTC. The full variable domain, completed using reference TRBV16 and TRBJ1-2, is GEEVAQTPKHLVRGEGQKAKLYCAPIKGHSYVFWYQQVLKNEFKFLISFQNENVFDETGMPKERFSAKCLPNSPCSLEIQATKLEDSAVYFCASSQVRRYYGYTFGSGTRLTVV.

The rearrangement uses TRBV12-3 or TRBV12-4 and TRBJ1-5; TRBD1 matches at 8 bases. The CDR3 is 14 residues long. J lost 6 bases, V lost 6 bases, and 7 bases had no gene match. CDR3: CASSPSTGAQPQHF. The CDR3 nucleotides read TGTGCCAGCAGCCCTTCGACAGGGGCTCAGCCCCAGCATTTT.

The chain is built from TRBV6-1 and TRBJ2-7; tentatively, D is TRBD1 (5 bases). This CDR3 is built from 13 residues. V dropped 8 bases and J dropped 2 bases, with 13 bases sitting between them. In germline, CDR1 is MNHNS, CDR2 SASEGT. The CDR3 region has the DNA TGTGCCAGCGAAGTAGACAGAACCTACGAGCAGTACTTC. It codes for CASEVDRTYEQYF.

This clonotype has a count of ten or more. The rearrangement links TRBV4-2 to TRBJ1-5, with 12 bases that match TRBD1. Germline lookup yields CDR1 LGHNA and CDR2 YNFKEQ. This CDR3 comprises 19 residues. V lost 3 bases, J lost 1 base, and 10 bases stayed unmatched. The CDR3 loop reads CASSQRLWGQGASNQPQHF. The CDR3 DNA reads TGTGCCAGCAGCCAGAGGCTCTGGGGACAGGGGGCAAGCAATCAGCCCCAGCATTTT.

This chain connects TRBV7-2 to TRBJ2-2; 9 nucleotides align to TRBD1. This CDR3 comprises 15 residues. Looked up from germline, CDR1 is SGHTA and CDR2 is FQGNSA. Losses at the gene ends were 5 bases for V and 5 bases for J; bases not matched to a gene: 6. CDR3 sequence (DNA): TGTGCCAGCAGCGCGACAGGGGGAGGGACCGGGGAGCTGTTTTTT. It translates to CASSATGGGTGELFF. Drawing the rest from reference TRBV7-2 and TRBJ2-2, the complete variable domain is GAGVSQSPSNKVTEKGKDVELRCDPISGHTALYWYRQSLGQGLEFLIYFQGNSAPDKSGLPSDRFSAERTGGSVSTLTIQRTQQEDSAVYLCASSATGGGTGELFFGEGSRLTVL.

The chain recombines TRBV12-3 or TRBV12-4 with TRBJ2-3; TRBD2 matches 7 bases. The CDR3 sequence is 16 residues long. J gave up 0 bases and V 2 bases, and 5 bases lay outside the gene matches. As DNA, the CDR3 is TGTGCCAGCAGTTTAATTAGCGGGCTTAGCACAGATACGCAGTATTTT. Encoded protein: CASSLISGLSTDTQYF.

The genes are TRBV7-9 and TRBJ2-3, with D tentatively TRBD2 (6 bases). The CDR3 has 14 amino acids. Trimming took off 5 bases at V and 2 bases at J, with 11 bases between the two ends. The germline gives CDR1 SEHNR, CDR2 FQNEAQ (reference sequence). The CDR3 spells CASSPGGITDTQYF. The CDR3 DNA sequence: TGTGCCAGCAGCCCTGGCGGGATCACAGATACGCAGTATTTT.

This clonotype was recorded a few times. The genes are TRBV28 and TRBJ2-7, with D perhaps TRBD1 (6 bases). Trimming shortened V by 6 bases and J by 2 bases, and 14 bases separated the two germline ends. CDR3 length: 14 residues. Germline CDR1 MDHEN, CDR2 SYDVKM. The CDR3 here is CASRVGTRAYEQYF. CDR3 nucleotides: TGTGCCAGCAGGGTGGGGACACGGGCCTACGAGCAGTACTTC.

The chain carries TRBV6-1 and TRBJ2-1; D unresolved. This CDR3 has 14 residues. Between the trimmed V and J ends, which lost 4 bases and 3 bases, there was a span of 10 bases. CDR1 is MNHNS, CDR2 SASEGT, per germline. The CDR3 DNA follows: TGTGCCAGCAGTGCCAGATACTACTACAATGAGCAGTTCTTC. It codes for CASSARYYYNEQFF.

This clonotype was seen ten or more times. The chain has TRBV7-9 and TRBJ1-4; D may be TRBD1 (5 bases). CDR1 is SEHNR, CDR2 FQNEAQ, per germline (reference sequence). This CDR3 spans 15 amino acids. The V gene lost 3 bases and the J gene lost 4 bases, with 12 bases spanning the gap. CDR3 amino acids: CASSFQGLINEKLFF. The CDR3 bases are TGTGCCAGCAGCTTTCAGGGACTGATTAATGAAAAACTGTTTTTT. The full variable domain, rest sourced from reference TRBV7-9 and TRBJ1-4, is DTGVSQNPRHKITKRGQNVTFRCDPISEHNRLYWYRQTLGQGPEFLTYFQNEAQLEKSRLLSDRFSAERPKGSFSTLEIQRTEQGDSAMYLCASSFQGLINEKLFFGSGTQLSVL.

The V and J genes are TRBV4-2 and TRBJ2-7, with 8 positions matching TRBD2. Losses at the gene ends were 4 bases for V and 7 bases for J; bases not matched to a gene: 15. This CDR3 has 16 residues. Germline-derived CDR1 and CDR2 are LGHNA and YNFKEQ. The CDR3 protein is CASSPQGLAGAEEQYF. Written as DNA, the CDR3 is TGTGCCAGCAGCCCCCAAGGACTAGCAGGAGCCGAGGAGCAGTACTTC.

This clonotype was seen a few times. The chain employs TRBV7-3 and TRBJ2-1, with D possibly being TRBD2 (6 bases). The CDR3 runs 15 residues. Germline V CDR1 and CDR2: SGHTA, FQGTGA. Between the trimmed V and J ends, which lost 1 base and 2 bases, there was a span of 9 bases. Written as DNA, the CDR3 is TGTGCCAGCAGCTTAAATAGCGGCACCTACAATGAGCAGTTCTTC. Translating it yields CASSLNSGTYNEQFF.

The chain recombines TRBV3-1 with TRBJ2-3, with 8 bases identical to TRBD2. Germline-derived CDR1 and CDR2 are LGHDT and YNNKEL (reference sequence). V shed 2 bases, J shed 10 bases, and the junction held 8 bases outside the gene matches. CDR3 length equals 14 residues. CDR3 region: CASSQLDSGMAQYF. The CDR3 nucleotides read TGTGCCAGCAGCCAATTGGATAGCGGGATGGCGCAGTATTTT.

The chain links TRBV9 to TRBJ2-1, with 8 bases that match TRBD2. The CDR3 is 17 amino acids. The germline gives CDR1 SGDLS, CDR2 YYNGEE. Trimming removed 0 bases from V and 3 bases from J; junction bases left unmatched: 8. The CDR3 sequence is CASSVGRVAGIYNEQFF. The CDR3, as DNA: TGTGCCAGCAGCGTAGGGAGAGTAGCGGGGATCTACAATGAGCAGTTCTTC.

This clonotype has more than one count but fewer than ten. The V call is TRBV11-2, the J call TRBJ1-1; possible D gene TRBD1, 5 bases. The CDR3 is made up of 13 amino acids. Germline V gene sequence: CDR1 SGHAT, CDR2 FQNNGV. Trimming left V 5 bases short and J 7 bases short, with 14 bases between. This CDR3 is CASSQKTGDEAFF. The CDR3, as DNA: TGTGCCAGCAGCCAAAAAACGGGGGATGAAGCTTTCTTT.